The 23 T cell receptor beta chains below all came from one sample that was sequenced in a study of T cells in Graves' hyperthyroidism and ophthalmopathy. RNA transcripts yielded amplified TCR beta CDR3 regions. First-round RT-PCR targeting the TCR CDR3 was performed with the HTBI primer set. MiXCR was run by TCRdb on the multiplex PCR reads, yielding one entry per CDR3 protein. The sample holds 550,000 to 700,000 distinct CDR3 sequences, 14% to 15% seen once. Sequencing was performed on blood. The receptor set was obtained from a woman aged 40 to 49 with Graves' ophthalmopathy.

There are many counts of this clonotype. The rearrangement uses TRBV28 and TRBJ1-2; D unresolved. Trimming cost V 3 bases and J 4 bases, with 9 bases left between them. CDR3 length: 13 residues. From germline, CDR1 is MDHEN and CDR2 SYDVKM. This chain's CDR3 is CASSFRGSYGYTF. As DNA, the CDR3 is TGTGCCAGCAGTTTTCGGGGTAGCTATGGCTACACCTTC.

This clonotype was recorded at least ten times. This sequence joins TRBV11-2 and TRBJ1-5, with D possibly matching TRBD1 (5 bases). The V end was cut by 8 bases, the J end by 0 bases, with 20 bases between. This CDR3 comprises 17 residues. The germline gives CDR1 SGHAT, CDR2 FQNNGV. The chain's CDR3 is CASQKGTGEYSNQPQHF. CDR3 nucleotide sequence: TGTGCCAGCCAGAAAGGGACGGGAGAGTATAGCAATCAGCCCCAGCATTTT. The full variable domain, completed using reference TRBV11-2 and TRBJ1-5, is EAGVAQSPRYKIIEKRQSVAFWCNPISGHATLYWYQQILGQGPKLLIQFQNNGVVDDSQLPKDRFSAERLKGVDSTLKIQPAKLEDSAVYLCASQKGTGEYSNQPQHFGDGTRLSIL.

This clonotype was observed at least ten times. The chain is built from TRBV5-1 and TRBJ1-2, with 7 bases matching TRBD1. V lost 4 bases and J lost 4; bases outside the gene matches: 7. Germline-derived CDR1 and CDR2 are SGHRS and YFSETQ. The CDR3 has 14 amino acids. The CDR3 loop reads CASSPGTDFYGYTF. In DNA, the CDR3 is TGCGCCAGCAGCCCCGGGACAGACTTCTATGGCTACACCTTC.

The chain employs TRBV19 and TRBJ2-7, with D tentatively TRBD1 (5 bases). The CDR3 covers 14 residues. The germline V gene has CDR1 LNHDA and CDR2 SQIVND (reference sequence). The V end was cut by 5 bases, the J end by 2 bases, with 13 bases between. The CDR3 sequence: CASSPQGQTYEQYF. Written as DNA, the CDR3 is TGTGCCAGTAGTCCTCAGGGCCAAACCTACGAGCAGTACTTC. Full variable domain (outside the CDR3, taken from reference TRBV19 and TRBJ2-7): DGGITQSPKYLFRKEGQNVTLSCEQNLNHDAMYWYRQDPGQGLRLIYYSQIVNDFQKGDIAEGYSVSREKKESFPLTVTSAQKNPTAFYLCASSPQGQTYEQYFGPGTRLTVT.

This clonotype was observed a few times. The chain couples TRBV9 to TRBJ2-5; TRBD2 agrees at 8 bases. This CDR3 spans 13 amino acids. Germline CDR1 SGDLS, CDR2 YYNGEE. V lost 7 bases to trimming and J lost 3 bases; unmatched junction nucleotides: 5. This chain's CDR3 is CASGTGGEETQYF. CDR3 in DNA: TGTGCCAGCGGAACGGGAGGGGAAGAGACCCAGTACTTC.

This clonotype was seen repeatedly, ten times or more. V is TRBV9 and J is TRBJ2-2; no clear D. There are 13 residues in the CDR3. CDR1 is SGDLS and CDR2 is YYNGEE in the germline V gene. Trimming removed 3 bases from V and 4 bases from J, with 7 bases in between. Here the CDR3 DNA reads TGTGCCAGCAGCGCCCTTGCCACCGGGGAGCTGTTTTTT. Protein product: CASSALATGELFF.

This clonotype was found once. This sequence joins TRBV5-1 and TRBJ2-7; possibly TRBD1 for D (6 bases). Germline loops: CDR1 SGHRS, CDR2 YFSETQ. The V and J ends lost 0 bases and 0 bases respectively, with 10 bases between them. This CDR3 is 15 amino acids long. CDR3 in amino acids: CASSLGDRYSYEQYF. DNA of the CDR3: TGCGCCAGCAGCTTGGGTGACAGGTACTCCTACGAGCAGTACTTC.

This clonotype has a count of ten or more. The V gene is TRBV6-4, the J gene TRBJ1-1, with D possibly TRBD1 on 6 matching bases. The CDR3 has 18 residues. Germline lookup yields CDR1 MRHNA and CDR2 SNTAGT. V lost 0 bases, J lost 0 bases, and 17 bases lay in between. The CDR3 coding sequence is TGTGCCAGCAGTGACTCGTTGGGGGGGGACAATATGAACACTGAAGCTTTCTTT. Its protein is CASSDSLGGDNMNTEAFF.

The J gene is TRBJ2-5, the V gene TRBV12-3 or TRBV12-4; D is tentatively TRBD1 or TRBD2 (5 bases each). The V and J ends lost 6 bases and 6 bases respectively, with 23 bases between them. The length of the CDR3 is 16 residues. The CDR3 sequence is CASSPVVAGGLKTQYF. The CDR3 coding sequence is TGTGCCAGCAGCCCGGTGGTAGCTGGGGGTTTGAAGACCCAGTACTTC.

This clonotype occurred a few times. V is TRBV7-9 and J is TRBJ2-2, with a tentative D call TRBD2 (5 bases). This CDR3 has 15 amino acids. The germline gives CDR1 SEHNR, CDR2 FQNEAQ (reference sequence). The ends were cut back, 5 bases at V and 7 bases at J, with 17 bases in the middle. CDR3 loop: CASSDNSGYLGELFF. CDR3 DNA: TGTGCCAGCAGCGACAACTCGGGATATCTCGGGGAGCTGTTTTTT.

This clonotype turned up a few times. CDR3 in amino acids: CASSLAGEGTEAFF. DNA for the CDR3: TGTGCCAGCAGCTTAGCCGGGGAGGGCACTGAAGCTTTCTTT. V is TRBV7-8 and J is TRBJ1-1; D remains unclear. V lost 0 bases and J 4 bases, leaving 9 bases between the germline ends. The CDR3 is 14 residues long. Germline CDR1 and CDR2: SGHVS and FQNEAQ.

This clonotype was detected ten times or more. The chain links TRBV6-1 to TRBJ2-5; 8 nucleotides agree with TRBD2. The junction had 4 bases not matched to a gene; V was cut back by 5 bases and J by 2 bases. The CDR3 consists of 14 residues. Per germline, CDR1 MNHNS and CDR2 SASEGT. This CDR3 reads CASSPGTRQETQYF. In DNA form, the CDR3 reads TGTGCCAGCAGTCCCGGGACTAGACAAGAGACCCAGTACTTC.

This clonotype was counted many times. The chain carries TRBV2 and TRBJ2-2; D uncertain. This CDR3 has 14 amino acids. Deletions cut 8 bases from V and 3 bases from J, with 13 bases between. The germline gives CDR1 SNHLY, CDR2 FYNNEI. The CDR3 region has the DNA TGTGCCAGCGAGCGCGACAAGTACACCGGGGAGCTGTTTTTT. Translation: CASERDKYTGELFF.

This clonotype was found many times. The CDR3 spells CASSYSSGSGNQPQHF. CDR3 DNA sequence: TGTGCCAGCAGTTACTCGTCAGGGAGTGGCAATCAGCCCCAGCATTTT. J is TRBJ1-5 and V is TRBV6-5; D is possibly TRBD1 (5 bases). This CDR3 has 16 amino acids. Germline CDR1 is MNHEY and CDR2 is SVGAGI. V was trimmed by 0 bases and J by 2 bases, leaving 11 bases between them.

This clonotype was observed many times. The chain recombines TRBV7-2 with TRBJ1-1; D gene ambiguous. The V and J ends lost 5 bases and 1 base respectively, with 8 bases between them. The V gene's germline CDR1 is SGHTA and CDR2 FQGNSA. CDR3 length: 13 residues. The CDR3 nucleotides read TGTGCCAGCAGCCCGTGGCGGAACACTGAAGCTTTCTTT. This gives the protein CASSPWRNTEAFF.

This clonotype was observed many times. This rearrangement joins TRBV20-1 to TRBJ2-7; tentative D call: TRBD1 (7 bases). The germline V and J ends were trimmed by 0 bases and 7 bases, with 16 bases remaining between them. The CDR3 totals 14 residues. The V gene's germline CDR1 is DFQATT and CDR2 SNEGSKA (reference sequence). The CDR3 DNA sequence: TGCAGTGCTAGAGACAGGGGGGCAGCAGGGGAGCAGTACTTC. Translation gives CSARDRGAAGEQYF.

V gene TRBV7-8 combines with J gene TRBJ2-7; possibly TRBD1 for D (5 bases). The V end lost 0 bases, the J end lost 6 bases, and 12 bases lay between the germline ends. Germline-derived CDR1 and CDR2 are SGHVS and FQNEAQ. This CDR3 has 14 amino acids. DNA for the CDR3: TGTGCCAGCAGCTTAGCAGGTCCCAGGGTCGAGCAGTACTTC. Its protein product is CASSLAGPRVEQYF.

This clonotype appeared a few times. This rearrangement joins TRBV2 to TRBJ2-7; D is undetermined. The CDR3 runs to 10 residues. V lost 11 bases and J 2 bases, leaving 7 bases between the germline ends. CDR1 is SNHLY, CDR2 FYNNEI, per germline. For the CDR3, the DNA is TGTGCCCGAAAAACCTACGAGCAGTACTTC. Its protein is CARKTYEQYF.

The V and J genes are TRBV10-2 and TRBJ2-4; the D call may be TRBD1 or TRBD2 (5 bases each). CDR1 and CDR2 from the germline V gene are WSHSY and SAAADI. With 6 bases removed from V and 9 bases from J, the gap between germline ends came to 21 bases. The CDR3 loop spans 15 amino acids. This CDR3 is CASRDTGTEVGIQYF. DNA of the CDR3: TGCGCCAGCAGGGATACCGGGACCGAGGTTGGCATTCAGTACTTC.

This clonotype was seen many times. This chain links TRBV24-1 with TRBJ1-1; no clear D gene. Germline CDR1 is KGHDR and CDR2 is SFDVKD. CDR3 length: 13 amino acids. Trimming took off 3 bases at V and 5 bases at J, with 9 bases between the two ends. The CDR3 coding sequence is TGTGCCACCAGTGATCCCGGTAAGACTGAAGCTTTCTTT. Its translation: CATSDPGKTEAFF.

This clonotype was seen ten or more times. The J gene is TRBJ2-7, the V gene TRBV6-2 or TRBV6-3, with 10 nucleotides matching TRBD1. With 6 bases clipped from V and 3 bases from J, the junction kept 14 bases outside the gene matches. From germline, CDR1 is MNHEY and CDR2 SVGEGT. This CDR3 spans 17 amino acids. CDR3 residues: CASSPSRTGGKIYEQYF. The CDR3 nucleotides are TGTGCCAGCAGCCCTTCACGGACAGGGGGAAAGATCTACGAGCAGTACTTC.

This clonotype was seen repeatedly, ten times or more. One end of the junction fails to match germline, which may point to a read error. This CDR3 reads CASSSPGHAANTAAFF. The CDR3 DNA reads as TGTGCCAGCAGTTCCCCCGGACATGCGGCGAACACTGCAGCTTTCTTT. The J gene is TRBJ1-1, the V gene TRBV6-5; D perhaps matches TRBD1 (5 bases). The CDR3 has 16 amino acids. The germline gives CDR1 MNHEY, CDR2 SVGAGI.

This clonotype was recorded many times. Sequence at one end of the junction differs from germline and may be a read error. The genes are TRBV20-1 and TRBJ2-7, with TRBD1 identical over 7 bases. Per germline, CDR1 DFQATT and CDR2 SNEGSKA (reference sequence). The CDR3 loop spans 13 amino acids. The CDR3 nucleotides read TGCAGTGCGAGAGGGACAGAGGACTACGAGCAGTACTTC. Its protein is CSARGTEDYEQYF.